The rows below give T cell receptor beta chains drawn from one sample of a study of T-cell reconstitution after alpha-beta-depleted transplantation in children. TCRdb re-analysed the PCR reads in MiXCR, keeping a single row per CDR3 protein. Counted here are some 590,000 distinct CDR3 sequences, 10% to 13% occurring once; the ten biggest clones make up 3.5% to 5%. The sequencing here drew on PBMCs from the stem cell graft donor, taken from the stem cell graft. These receptors were collected from a human donor who donated a stem cell graft to a child with acute myeloid leukemia. Each CDR3 is given with its conserved first and last residue. Fields, in order: CDR3 protein, V gene, J gene.

CDR3: CASRLSGSAYYEQFF
V: TRBV5-1
J: TRBJ2-1

CDR3: CASSVGQGINTIYF
V: TRBV9
J: TRBJ1-3

CDR3: CASSLTTRPDTQYF
V: TRBV14
J: TRBJ2-3

CDR3: CASSLPDGAQETQYF
V: TRBV12-3/TRBV12-4
J: TRBJ2-5

CDR3: CASSFFDGASGEQYF
V: TRBV5-1
J: TRBJ2-7

CDR3: CSAISGPSYNEQFF
V: TRBV20-1
J: TRBJ2-1

CDR3: CASSNLAGQSEQYF
V: TRBV6-1
J: TRBJ2-7

CDR3: CASSPRAGTDIYEQYF
V: TRBV7-9
J: TRBJ2-7

CDR3: CSASWSGSPVGRYF
V: TRBV20-1
J: TRBJ2-5

CDR3: CASSLTGGPPYEQYF
V: TRBV5-1
J: TRBJ2-7

CDR3: CASSLGRNEKLFF
V: TRBV7-9
J: TRBJ1-4

CDR3: CASSPQTVETQYF
V: TRBV5-4
J: TRBJ2-5

CDR3: CASSLEGPGEKLFF
V: TRBV7-9
J: TRBJ1-4

CDR3: CASSGPGWREGTETQYF
V: TRBV12-3/TRBV12-4
J: TRBJ2-5

CDR3: CASVPGLAGGGDTQYF
V: TRBV2
J: TRBJ2-3

CDR3: CASSLTTGLGGDEQYF
V: TRBV7-6
J: TRBJ2-7

CDR3: CSARDSPQQFF
V: TRBV20-1
J: TRBJ2-1

CDR3: CASSFLGGGTGELFF
V: TRBV7-3
J: TRBJ2-2

CDR3: CASSFEVSGPLANEQFF
V: TRBV12-3/TRBV12-4
J: TRBJ2-1

CDR3: CASRAPAVNQPQHF
V: TRBV12-3/TRBV12-4
J: TRBJ1-5

CDR3: CSARVNGQGARGYTF
V: TRBV20-1
J: TRBJ1-2

CDR3: CASERSKQETQYF
V: TRBV28
J: TRBJ2-5

CDR3: CSARLAVTGELFF
V: TRBV20-1
J: TRBJ2-2

CDR3: CASSQGGSTEAFF
V: TRBV3-1
J: TRBJ1-1

CDR3: CASSQESAWNNEQFF
V: TRBV4-2
J: TRBJ2-1

CDR3: CASSFSGKRTDTQYF
V: TRBV7-3
J: TRBJ2-3

CDR3: CASSPGQEETQYF
V: TRBV5-1
J: TRBJ2-5

CDR3: CSAWTGRPEAFF
V: TRBV29-1
J: TRBJ1-1

CDR3: CSAGNPTSSYNEQFF
V: TRBV20-1
J: TRBJ2-1

CDR3: CASSLVAGDNEQFF
V: TRBV7-2
J: TRBJ2-1

CDR3: CASSLARGRVHYNEQFF
V: TRBV12-3/TRBV12-4
J: TRBJ2-1

CDR3: CASSPRTSGLSYEQYF
V: TRBV7-8
J: TRBJ2-7

CDR3: CASNKQGNGYTF
V: TRBV6-6
J: TRBJ1-2

CDR3: CSVDSWGKGARADTQYF
V: TRBV29-1
J: TRBJ2-3

CDR3: CATSPRERGTNTGELFF
V: TRBV3-1
J: TRBJ2-2

CDR3: CASTPQGVNYNEQFF
V: TRBV5-5
J: TRBJ2-1

CDR3: CASSQGRLEKLFF
V: TRBV4-1
J: TRBJ1-4

CDR3: CAWATGQGIRAFF
V: TRBV30
J: TRBJ1-1

CDR3: CSATGPYVETQYF
V: TRBV20-1
J: TRBJ2-5

CDR3: CAWRTGTSGRLNEQFF
V: TRBV30
J: TRBJ2-1

CDR3: CAISRDRGEAFF
V: TRBV10-3
J: TRBJ1-1

CDR3: CASQRRGGGSETQYF
V: TRBV9
J: TRBJ2-5

CDR3: CASSPWTAGDAFF
V: TRBV27
J: TRBJ1-1

CDR3: CSARVASGRRADTQYF
V: TRBV20-1
J: TRBJ2-3

CDR3: CSAEDETGNTIYF
V: TRBV20-1
J: TRBJ1-3

CDR3: CAISESLAAAYEQYF
V: TRBV10-3
J: TRBJ2-7

CDR3: CASSLGKTNTEAFF
V: TRBV5-1
J: TRBJ1-1

CDR3: CASSTGTGSRTDTQYF
V: TRBV5-5
J: TRBJ2-3

CDR3: CSAGGGQSQYF
V: TRBV20-1
J: TRBJ2-3